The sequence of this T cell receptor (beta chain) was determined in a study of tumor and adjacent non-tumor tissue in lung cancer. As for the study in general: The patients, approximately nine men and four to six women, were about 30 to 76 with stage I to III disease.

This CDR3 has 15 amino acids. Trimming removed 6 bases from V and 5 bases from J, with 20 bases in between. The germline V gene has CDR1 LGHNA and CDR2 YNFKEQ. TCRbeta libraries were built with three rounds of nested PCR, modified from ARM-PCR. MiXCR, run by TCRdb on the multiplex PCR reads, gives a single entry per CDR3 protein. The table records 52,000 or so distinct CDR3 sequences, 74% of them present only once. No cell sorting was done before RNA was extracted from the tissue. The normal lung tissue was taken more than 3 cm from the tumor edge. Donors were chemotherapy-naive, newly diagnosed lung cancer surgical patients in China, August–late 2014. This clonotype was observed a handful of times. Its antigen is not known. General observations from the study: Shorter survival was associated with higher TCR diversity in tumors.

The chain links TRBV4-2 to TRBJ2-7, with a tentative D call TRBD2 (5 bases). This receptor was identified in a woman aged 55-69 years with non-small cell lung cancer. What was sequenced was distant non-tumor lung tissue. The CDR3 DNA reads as TGTGCCAGCAGTCAGGAGGAGGCAGGTCTCCACGAGCAGTACTTC. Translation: CASSQEEAGLHEQYF.